The clone carrying this T cell receptor (beta chain) was counted many times. The TRBV12-4/TRBJ1-2 clonotypes were amplified using barcode primers with ligated adaptors. TCRdb reprocessed the multiplex PCR reads with MiXCR, giving one entry per CDR3 protein. This sample yields under 2,000 distinct CDR3 sequences, of which 4.1% are seen a single time; roughly 57% belongs to the top ten. V shed 5 bases and J shed 6 bases, with 16 bases lying between them. This CDR3 comprises 14 residues. The V gene is TRBV12-3 or TRBV12-4, the J gene TRBJ1-2; TRBD1 is a possible D gene (6 bases). Material for sequencing was naive CD4+ T cells sorted from blood. Subset defined: naive CD4+ T cells, CD4+CD45RA+CD25-. This sequence originates from a female donor with breast cancer. CDR3 region: CASSTQGRLNGYTF. In DNA form, the CDR3 reads TGTGCCAGCAGTACACAGGGTCGACTGAATGGCTACACCTTC.